This TCR beta chain was captured in a study of OX40 agonist ivuxolimab in advanced cancers. Study-level background: Patients were infused with ivuxolimab every 2 weeks at 0.01 to 10 mg/kg.

Assay used: immunoSEQ multiplex PCR; TCRdb lists only in-frame clones, some missing. The sample yields about 33,000 clones, roughly 90% seen once. The germline gives CDR1 MDHEN, CDR2 SYDVKM. Trimming took off 8 bases at V and 6 bases at J, with 8 bases between the two ends. CDR3 length: 10 residues. V gene TRBV28 combines with J gene TRBJ2-7; D is unresolved. The sequenced sample was CD4+ or CD8+ T cells sorted from blood, obtained in a trial of the OX40 agonist ivuxolimab. The TCR originated in an adult with an advanced solid tumor such as melanoma, head and neck, liver or kidney cancer. CDR3 in amino acids: CASGRGEQYF. For the CDR3, the DNA is TGTGCCAGCGGTAGAGGCGAGCAGTACTTC.